Below, 15 T cell receptor beta chains from the same sample are listed, as sequenced in a study of T cell responses to AZD1222 COVID-19 vaccine. Profiling relied on immunoSEQ multiplex PCR, and the TCRdb table lists in-frame clones only, not all of them. The table has more than 100,000 clones, 80% to 95% seen once; the top ten hold approximately 2%. Here the sequenced sample was peripheral blood, taken 28 days after the second AZD1222 dose. The receptors originated from an adult who received the AZD1222 COVID-19 vaccine.

The chain recombines TRBV3-1 (or the pseudogene TRBV3-2) with TRBJ2-7; TRBD2 matches 7 bases. J lost 3 bases, V lost 4 bases, and 12 bases had no gene match. The CDR3 is 16 residues long. Germline CDR1 is LGHDT and CDR2 is YNNKEL (reference sequence). The CDR3 protein is CASSPSTSTYLYEQYV. The CDR3 DNA is TGTGCCAGCAGCCCCTCGACTAGCACCTACCTCTACGAGCAGTACGTC.

V gene TRBV7-2 combines with J gene TRBJ2-7, with D possibly matching TRBD2 (6 bases). This CDR3 comprises 13 residues. V lost 3 bases to trimming and J lost 6 bases, with 12 bases between them. Germline lookup yields CDR1 SGHTA and CDR2 FQGNSA. CDR3 in DNA: TGTGCCAGCAGCTTTATGGGAGCGGGCGAGCAGTACGTC. Translating gives CASSFMGAGEQYV.

V and J are TRBV5-8 and TRBJ2-5; D is uncertain. The germline CDR1 and CDR2 sequences are SGHTS and YDEGEE. Trimming shortened V by 4 bases and J by 0 bases, and 4 bases separated the two germline ends. The CDR3 is 12 amino acids. CDR3 amino acids: CASSLNQETQYF. DNA of the CDR3: TGTGCCAGCAGCCTAAACCAAGAGACCCAGTACTTC.

The chain carries TRBV3-1 (or the pseudogene TRBV3-2) and TRBJ2-7, with D maybe TRBD2 (6 bases). The CDR3 loop spans 15 amino acids. CDR1 LGHDT and CDR2 YNNKEL come from the germline V gene (reference sequence). The ends were cut back, 3 bases at V and 2 bases at J, with 14 bases in the middle. CDR3 sequence: CASSQESGLPYEQYF. In DNA form, the CDR3 reads TGTGCCAGCAGCCAGGAGTCCGGACTACCCTACGAGCAGTACTTC.

The rearrangement uses TRBV10-3 and TRBJ2-5, with 10 bases lining up with TRBD2. This CDR3 spans 17 amino acids. Looked up from germline, CDR1 is ENHRY and CDR2 is SYGVKD. Germline trimming cut 4 bases from V and 4 bases from J; bases unmatched to any gene: 12. The CDR3 region has the DNA TGTGCCATCAGTGGGGGAACGCTAGCGGGAGTAGCAGAGACCCAGTACTTC. Amino acids: CAISGGTLAGVAETQYF.

The CDR3 nucleotides read TGCGCCAGCAGCTTGTCGTGGGGGGGCCAAGAGACCCAGTACTTC. Translation: CASSLSWGGQETQYF. V gene TRBV5-1 combines with J gene TRBJ2-5; 7 bases are a match to TRBD2. The J segment lost 1 base and the V segment lost 1 base, leaving 4 bases of the junction unmatched. This CDR3 comprises 15 residues. In germline, CDR1 is SGHRS, CDR2 YFSETQ.

The genes are TRBV6-5 and TRBJ1-3, with TRBD1 matching over 7 bases. V was pared by 6 bases and J by 0 bases, with 2 bases of the junction left unmatched. CDR3 size: 14 residues. Germline CDR1 reads MNHEY; CDR2 reads SVGAGI. CDR3 coding DNA: TGTGCCAGCAGCCGGGACAGCTCTGGAAACACCATATATTTT. It encodes CASSRDSSGNTIYF.

The rearrangement joins TRBV5-1 to TRBJ1-4, with 8 nucleotides matching TRBD1. Germline CDR1 is SGHRS and CDR2 is YFSETQ. The length of the CDR3 is 15 residues. Germline trimming cut 2 bases from V and 8 bases from J; bases unmatched to any gene: 8. In DNA, the CDR3 is TGCGCCAGCAGCTTTTCAGGGGGCCTGGGAGAAAAACTGTTTTTT. The encoded protein is CASSFSGGLGEKLFF.

The V and J genes are TRBV11-1 and TRBJ1-2; D is perhaps TRBD1 (6 bases). The length of the CDR3 is 15 residues. Germline CDR1 and CDR2: SGHAT and FQDESV (reference sequence). V lost 7 bases to trimming and J lost 5 bases, with 20 bases between them. CDR3 amino acids: CASKKQGVGTYGYTF. As DNA, the CDR3 is TGTGCCAGCAAGAAACAGGGTGTCGGAACTTATGGCTACACCTTC.

The chain uses TRBV19 and TRBJ2-5, with no clear D. CDR1 is LNHDA and CDR2 is SQIVND in the germline V gene (reference sequence). The CDR3 is 14 residues long. V was clipped by 1 base and J by 5 bases, with 11 bases between them. CDR3 DNA sequence: TGTGCCAGTAGTATAGCCCACCCCAGGGAGACCCAGTACTTC. It is translated as CASSIAHPRETQYF.

The chain combines TRBV7-6 with TRBJ2-5, with 13 bases aligning to TRBD2. The CDR3 extends over 21 amino acids. The ends lost 1 base at V and 1 base at J; junction bases unmatched: 15. Germline V lookup: CDR1 SGHVS, CDR2 FNYEAQ. CDR3 in amino acids: CASSLVLPHRTSGGTQETQYF. Written as DNA, the CDR3 is TGTGCCAGCAGCTTAGTCCTCCCACACCGGACTAGCGGGGGCACCCAAGAGACCCAGTACTTC. Complete variable domain (other parts from reference TRBV7-6 and TRBJ2-5): GAGVSQSPRYKVTKRGQDVALRCDPISGHVSLYWYRQALGQGPEFLTYFNYEAQQDKSGLPNDRFSAERPEGSISTLTIQRTEQRDSAMYRCASSLVLPHRTSGGTQETQYFGPGTRLLVL.

The V and J genes are TRBV6-5 and TRBJ2-7; D is ambiguous. The CDR3 runs 13 residues. CDR1 and CDR2 (germline): MNHEY, SVGAGI. V was clipped by 0 bases and J by 2 bases, with 5 bases between them. Written as DNA, the CDR3 is TGTGCCAGCAGTTACTCGAATACCTACGAGCAGTACTTC. Its protein product is CASSYSNTYEQYF.

The J gene is TRBJ2-5, the V gene TRBV6-5; no clear D. V was clipped by 7 bases and J by 4 bases, with 13 bases between them. This CDR3 is 13 amino acids long. The V gene's germline CDR1 is MNHEY and CDR2 SVGAGI. The CDR3 bases are TGTGCCAGCACCAAAACTCTGGGAGAGACCCAGTACTTC. It is translated as CASTKTLGETQYF.

This sequence joins TRBV15 and TRBJ1-2, with D perhaps matching TRBD1 (5 bases). The CDR3 is made up of 14 amino acids. The germline V and J ends were trimmed by 0 bases and 5 bases, with 10 bases remaining between them. CDR1 is LNHNV and CDR2 is YYDKDF in the germline V gene (reference sequence). The CDR3 DNA sequence: TGTGCCACCAGCAGAGAGAAAGGGGTTTATGGCTACACCTTC. Protein: CATSREKGVYGYTF.

The chain carries TRBV5-4 and TRBJ1-2; maybe TRBD1 (5 bases). CDR1 and CDR2 (germline): SGHNT, YYREEE (reference sequence). The CDR3 has 15 amino acids. With 4 bases removed from V and 6 bases from J, the gap between germline ends came to 19 bases. The CDR3 loop is CASSPGPQEGNGYTF. Here the CDR3 DNA reads TGTGCCAGCAGCCCGGGACCTCAGGAAGGAAATGGCTACACCTTC.